Sequencing of this T cell receptor (beta chain) was carried out in a study of cytomegalovirus exposure and HLA in healthy donors. The data were produced by immunoSEQ multiplex PCR, yet TCRdb's version contains in-frame clones alone and is incomplete. Of about 280,000 clones listed, roughly 90% are singletons. Overall study findings and caveats: Some public TCRs appeared in many individuals, while most sequences were rare.

Trimming removed 3 bases at V and 9 bases at J, with 14 bases between. The length of the CDR3 is 13 residues. Germline CDR1 MGHDK, CDR2 SYGVNS. Turning to this clone: What it binds is not known.

This receptor was obtained from a woman under 30 in good health and CMV-seronegative. The sample comprised PBMCs. The chain carries TRBV25-1 and TRBJ1-2, with D uncertain. The CDR3 sequence: CASSEAHQSRYTF. In DNA form, the CDR3 reads TGTGCCAGCAGTGAGGCACACCAATCCCGCTACACCTTC.